Listed below are T cell receptor beta chains from one sample, sequenced in a study of shared clonotypes between healthy human individuals. Assay: immunoSEQ multiplex PCR; the TCRdb copy retains only in-frame clones and omits some. The profile shows around 1.9 million clones, 93% of them singletons. The sequencing input was naive CD8+ T cells from PBMCs. These receptors were obtained from a man between 18 and 29 years old in good health. Some clones in this sample may be carry-over from other donors' samples. The CDR3 runs from the conserved cysteine through the conserved F or W. The order of the fields is clone size, J gene, V gene, D gene, CDR3 DNA, CDR3 protein. The D gene is left open where the match is weak. The size entry is marked missing in some rows and otherwise reads once, few, many or a size class.

>once|TRBJ2-7|TRBV7-9|.
TGTGCCAGCAGCTTTGCGTTCGCAGCCTCCTACGAGCAGTACTTC
CASSFAFAASYEQYF
>once|TRBJ2-1|TRBV7-2|TRBD2
TGTGCCAGCAGCCCTTATACCGGGAGGGTGGGGAATGAGCAGTTCTTC
CASSPYTGRVGNEQFF
>.|TRBJ2-5|TRBV15|.
TGTGCCACCAGTAGGGGGTTAAGGGAGACCCAGTACTTC
CATSRGLRETQYF
>.|TRBJ2-7|TRBV5-1|.
TGCGCCAGCAGCTTGGGCAGCTTCTACGAGCAGTACTTC
CASSLGSFYEQYF
>few|TRBJ1-5|TRBV10-3|TRBD1
TGTGCCATCAGTGCCCAGACAGGGAGCAATCAGCCCCAGCATTTT
CAISAQTGSNQPQHF
>.|TRBJ2-3|TRBV4-1|TRBD2
TGCGCCAGCAGCCAAGATTTGGCGGGGGGAGGTAAAGATACGCAGTATTTT
CASSQDLAGGGKDTQYF
>.|TRBJ2-2|TRBV9|.
TGTGCCAGCAGCCCCTTCTTGGGTCTAGCACCCGGGGAGCTGTTTTTT
CASSPFLGLAPGELFF
>.|TRBJ2-2|TRBV7-9|.
TGTGCCAGCACGGGGCCGAACACCGGGGAGCTGTTTTTT
CASTGPNTGELFF
>.|TRBJ1-2|TRBV10-3|TRBD1
TGTGCCATCAGTGATACCCGGGACAGGGTAGACTATGGCTACACCTTC
CAISDTRDRVDYGYTF
>.|TRBJ2-2|TRBV7-6|.
TGTGCCAGCAGCTACACAAGCGGGTACACCGGGGAGCTGTTTTTT
CASSYTSGYTGELFF
>.|TRBJ1-3|TRBV27|.
TGTGCCAGCAGCCAACGGGGGGCTTTTGGAAACACCATATATTTT
CASSQRGAFGNTIYF
>.|TRBJ2-5|TRBV11-2|.
TGTGCCAGCAGCTTAGAGTTTGGAGAGACCCAGTACTTC
CASSLEFGETQYF
>.|TRBJ2-7|TRBV27|.
TGTGCCAGCAGTTTGCCCGGTCGAGAGGCCTACGAGCAGTACTTC
CASSLPGREAYEQYF
>.|TRBJ1-1|TRBV7-3|.
TGTGCCAGCAGCGACAACAGGGTAGAGACTGAAGCTTTCTTT
CASSDNRVETEAFF
>.|TRBJ2-7|TRBV4-1|.
TGCGCCACCTCGACAGGCTCGGACTACGAGCAGTACTTC
CATSTGSDYEQYF
>.|TRBJ2-1|TRBV7-2|.
TGTGCCAGCAGCTTAGTTGGAAACAATGAGCAGTTCTTC
CASSLVGNNEQFF
>.|TRBJ1-5|TRBV28|.
TGTGCCAGCAGTTTGAGGCAGGGAGGCAATCAGCCCCAGCATTTT
CASSLRQGGNQPQHF
>once|TRBJ2-3|TRBV4-1|.
TGCGCCAGCAGCCACCCACTGGACAACTTCGGAGATACGCAGTATTTT
CASSHPLDNFGDTQYF
>.|TRBJ1-2|TRBV12-5|TRBD1
TGTGCTAGTGTCGATGGGACAGCGGCTGGCTACACCTTC
CASVDGTAAGYTF
>few|TRBJ2-7|TRBV7-9|TRBD1
TGTGCCAGCAGGAGGACAGGGGTGTGGTACGAGCAGTACTTC
CASRRTGVWYEQYF
>.|TRBJ2-2|TRBV27|TRBD2
TGTGCCAGCAGCACCTTCGGACTAGCGGGAGTAGGCACCGGGGAGCTGTTTTTT
CASSTFGLAGVGTGELFF
>few|TRBJ2-7|TRBV4-1|.
TGCGCCAGCAGCCACCGAACAGCGGGTTCTTACGAGCAGTACTTC
CASSHRTAGSYEQYF
>.|TRBJ2-5|TRBV7-3|TRBD1
TGTGCCAGCAGCTTAAGGGCCGGGACAGGGGACGTACAAGAGACCCAGTACTTC
CASSLRAGTGDVQETQYF
>once|TRBJ2-7|TRBV7-9|TRBD2
TGTGCCAGCAGCACGCGCCTGGGGGAGGGCTACGAGCAGTACTTC
CASSTRLGEGYEQYF
>.|TRBJ2-7|TRBV6-5|TRBD1
TGTGCCAGCAGTTACTCTGGGACAGGGCCCTACGAGCAGTACTTC
CASSYSGTGPYEQYF
>.|TRBJ2-7|TRBV6-6|TRBD2
TGTGCCAGCAGCACCGGACTAGCGGTTAATTACGAGCAGTACTTC
CASSTGLAVNYEQYF
>.|TRBJ1-1|TRBV4-3|TRBD1
TGCGCCAGCAGCCAAGAAAGACAGGGAATGAACACTGAAGCTTTCTTT
CASSQERQGMNTEAFF
>.|TRBJ1-5|TRBV16|.
TGTGCCAGCAGCCACCGGGACGTGGGCAATCAGCCCCAGCATTTT
CASSHRDVGNQPQHF
>.|TRBJ1-3|TRBV11-2|.
TGTGCCAGCAGCCCGGACGGGACCCTTGGTGGAAACACCATATATTTT
CASSPDGTLGGNTIYF
>once|TRBJ2-3|TRBV18|.
TGTGCCAGCTCACCACAGAGAACAGATACGCAGTATTTT
CASSPQRTDTQYF
>once|TRBJ2-7|TRBV4-1|.
TGCGCCAGCAGCCCCAGAACCGGAAGCTACGAGCAGTACTTC
CASSPRTGSYEQYF
>.|TRBJ2-3|TRBV29-1|.
TGCAGCGTTGAATACTTTTCGGATACGCAGTATTTT
CSVEYFSDTQYF
>.|TRBJ2-3|TRBV28|.
TGTGCCAGCAGCCCCCGTGGAGGGGGCTTGGCAGATACGCAGTATTTT
CASSPRGGGLADTQYF
>.|TRBJ2-7|TRBV6-1|TRBD2
TGTGCCAGCAGTGATTTGCGGGGGACGTCGTTCGACGAGCAGTACTTC
CASSDLRGTSFDEQYF
>.|TRBJ2-7|TRBV7-2|.
TGTGCCAGCAGCTTAGGGAGGTGGGACGGGGGAGACTACGAGCAGTACTTC
CASSLGRWDGGDYEQYF
>.|TRBJ2-7|TRBV9|TRBD2
TGTGCCAGCAGCGTAGGTAGTGGGAGGGTCTACGAGCAGTACTTC
CASSVGSGRVYEQYF
>.|TRBJ1-3|TRBV9|TRBD1
TGTGCCAGCAGCGTAGGCAGGGGGCCATCTGGAAACACCATATATTTT
CASSVGRGPSGNTIYF
>.|TRBJ2-1|TRBV29-1|.
TGCAGCGCAATAGCAGGCGAGCAGTTCTTC
CSAIAGEQFF
>once|TRBJ1-4|TRBV7-9|.
TGTGCCAGCAGCCCCCCCGCGGGGGGCCGCAGGAATGAAAAACTGTTTTTT
CASSPPAGGRRNEKLFF
>few|TRBJ2-7|TRBV19|TRBD2
TGTGCCAGTAGCACACATTGGAGGGCGGGAGTAGCCTACGAGCAGTACTTC
CASSTHWRAGVAYEQYF
>.|TRBJ1-1|TRBV10-3|.
TGTGCCATCAGTGAGGGTCAGTTGAACACTGAAGCTTTCTTT
CAISEGQLNTEAFF
>.|TRBJ1-1|TRBV19|.
TGTGCCAGTAGTCCACGGGGGGAGCGGGCTGAAGCTTTCTTT
CASSPRGERAEAFF
>.|TRBJ1-4|TRBV14|.
TGTGCCAGCAGCCATGTGGACAGACCGAATGAAAAACTGTTTTTT
CASSHVDRPNEKLFF
>.|TRBJ2-1|TRBV27|TRBD2
TGTGCCAGCAGTTTCCAACTAGCGGGAGGGCCCTATGAGCAGTTCTTC
CASSFQLAGGPYEQFF
>.|TRBJ1-4|TRBV9|.
TGTGCCAGCAGCGTAGACCCAGGGCGGAATGAAAAACTGTTTTTT
CASSVDPGRNEKLFF
>.|TRBJ2-3|TRBV1|.
TGCACCCTTGGATCCGGACTAGCGGGATTGCGAAAAACAGATACGCAGTATTTT
CTLGSGLAGLRKTDTQYF
>.|TRBJ2-5|TRBV29-1|.
TGCAGCGTTGAAGAGAGGCAGGGTCTAGAGACCCAGTACTTC
CSVEERQGLETQYF
>.|TRBJ1-3|TRBV28|.
TGTGCCAGCAGTTTAAGGAAATCTGGAAACACCATATATTTT
CASSLRKSGNTIYF
>.|TRBJ1-2|TRBV13|.
TGTGCCAGCAGCGGGGTGGATCGTTTCTCACTTAACTATGGCTACACCTTC
CASSGVDRFSLNYGYTF
>.|TRBJ1-1|TRBV28|.
TGTGCCAGCAGTTCAGAACCTTTTGAGAACACTGAAGCTTTCTTT
CASSSEPFENTEAFF
>.|TRBJ2-1|TRBV5-1|.
TGCGCCAGCAGAGCCGAGGACAGTTACAATGAGCAGTTCTTC
CASRAEDSYNEQFF
>.|TRBJ1-1|TRBV6-5|.
TGTGCCAGCAGTTACGGGTACAACACTGAAGCTTTCTTT
CASSYGYNTEAFF
>.|TRBJ2-2|TRBV9|.
TGTGCCAGCAGCGTAGCATGGGCTAGCCGGAACACCGGGGAGCTGTTTTTT
CASSVAWASRNTGELFF
>.|TRBJ1-5|TRBV2|TRBD1
TGTGCCAGCAGTGATCGACAGGGGATCGGGCAGCCCCAGCATTTT
CASSDRQGIGQPQHF
>.|TRBJ1-2|TRBV28|.
TGTGCCAGCAGTTTATTTAGGCAGGCCACCTTC
CASSLFRQATF